The present T cell receptor beta chain was sequenced within a study of blood T cell repertoires in COVID-19. For this clone: Sequence at one end of the junction differs from germline and may be a read error.

Here immunoSEQ multiplex PCR was the method, and the copy in TCRdb shows in-frame clones only, minus some. The top ten hold approximately 6.6% of the sample, which has some 270,000 clones, roughly 84% seen once. CDR1 SGHVS and CDR2 FNYEAQ come from the germline V gene. The length of the CDR3 is 13 residues. The source is a woman between 45 and 60 years old who had been exposed to COVID-19. Specimen: PBMCs or T cells enriched from blood (not recorded which). The genes are TRBV7-6 and TRBJ1-1; D is uncertain. CDR3 coding DNA: TGTGCCAGCAGCCTAGCTGAGGGCACTGAAGCTTTCTTT. As protein: CASSLAEGTEAFF.